These T cell receptor beta chains were read from a single sample in a study of cytomegalovirus exposure and HLA in healthy donors. The data were produced by immunoSEQ multiplex PCR, yet TCRdb's version contains in-frame clones alone and is incomplete. The profile shows 280,000 or so clones, approximately 90% of them singletons. Input material: PBMCs. The receptors stem from a woman aged 18-29 years in good health and CMV-seronegative. Each CDR3 is given with its conserved first and last residue. D genes are given only for firm matches. Size tells how often a clone was seen (once, few, many) or the class of an expanded clone, and some rows leave it out.

V gene	J gene	D gene	clone size	CDR3 protein	CDR3 DNA
TRBV6-1	TRBJ2-7	.	.	CASSETTQYF	TGTGCCAGCAGTGAGACAACGCAGTACTTC
TRBV15	TRBJ1-4	.	few	CATSAELGAGMGLGEKLFF	TGTGCCACCAGCGCCGAATTGGGGGCAGGCATGGGTCTGGGTGAAAAACTGTTTTTT
TRBV19	TRBJ1-1	.	.	CASSYQTRNTEAFF	TGTGCCAGTAGTTATCAGACACGGAACACTGAAGCTTTCTTT
TRBV5-6	TRBJ1-2	TRBD1	.	CASSQGTGGPYSGYTF	TGTGCCAGCAGCCAGGGGACAGGGGGCCCCTATAGTGGCTACACCTTC
TRBV21-1	TRBJ1-5	.	.	CASSLINTGSGNQPQHF	TGTGCCAGCAGCCTGATCAACACAGGGTCGGGCAATCAGCCCCAGCATTTT
TRBV4-1	TRBJ1-6	.	.	CASSQGKGSSYNSPLHF	TGCGCCAGCAGCCAAGGGAAAGGGAGCTCCTATAATTCACCCCTCCACTTT
TRBV4-2	TRBJ1-4	.	once	CASSPFPHEKLFF	TGTGCCAGCAGCCCTTTCCCCCATGAAAAACTGTTTTTT
TRBV6-5	TRBJ2-5	.	.	CASSEGTETQYF	TGTGCCAGCAGCGAGGGAACGGAGACCCAGTACTTC
TRBV7-2	TRBJ2-1	.	.	CASSLGGSYNEQFF	TGTGCCAGCAGCTTGGGGGGCTCCTACAATGAGCAGTTCTTC
TRBV6-6	TRBJ1-3	TRBD1	once	CASSKTGVSGNTIYF	TGTGCCAGCAGTAAAACAGGGGTTTCTGGAAACACCATATATTTT
TRBV15	TRBJ1-1	.	.	CATSRRQAQNTEAFF	TGTGCCACCAGCCGCCGACAGGCCCAGAACACTGAAGCTTTCTTT
TRBV5-4	TRBJ2-5	TRBD1	.	CASSTRQGGTETQYF	TGTGCCAGCAGCACAAGACAGGGTGGGACGGAGACCCAGTACTTC
TRBV7-6	TRBJ2-5	TRBD2	.	CASSIYLAEETQYF	TGTGCCAGCAGCATTTACCTAGCGGAAGAGACCCAGTACTTC
TRBV19	TRBJ1-2	.	.	CASTGLPIYGYTF	TGTGCCAGCACGGGACTGCCCATCTATGGCTACACCTTC
TRBV25-1	TRBJ1-6	.	.	CASSESVRQNSPLHF	TGTGCCAGCAGTGAATCGGTGAGACAGAATTCACCCCTCCACTTT
TRBV7-6	TRBJ2-5	TRBD2	.	CASSLSGAGGQETQYF	TGTGCCAGCAGCCTTTCCGGGGCGGGGGGGCAAGAGACCCAGTACTTC
TRBV6-5	TRBJ2-2	.	.	CASSYRSLSGELFF	TGTGCCAGCAGTTATAGATCCCTGTCCGGGGAGCTGTTTTTT
TRBV7-8	TRBJ1-2	.	.	CASSLTGPTNYGYTF	TGTGCCAGCAGCTTAACAGGGCCTACTAACTATGGCTACACCTTC
TRBV7-3	TRBJ2-3	.	.	CASSPTPAGSTDTQYF	TGTGCCAGCAGCCCCACGCCAGCGGGCAGCACAGATACGCAGTATTTT
TRBV5-1	TRBJ2-7	.	.	CASSFQGSLYEQYF	TGCGCCAGCAGCTTCCAGGGGAGCCTCTACGAGCAGTACTTC
TRBV5-6	TRBJ2-7	.	.	CASSPTPPTDEQYF	TGTGCCAGCAGCCCCACCCCTCCTACGGACGAGCAGTACTTC
TRBV2	TRBJ2-7	TRBD2	.	CAGGLAGYEQYF	TGTGCCGGAGGACTAGCGGGGTACGAGCAGTACTTC
TRBV13	TRBJ2-5	TRBD2	few	CASSSLAGLAHQETQYF	TGTGCCAGCAGCTCCCTAGCGGGGTTGGCCCACCAAGAGACCCAGTACTTC
TRBV5-1	TRBJ1-1	TRBD1	.	CASAEDRGLTEAFF	TGCGCCAGCGCCGAAGACAGGGGGCTAACTGAAGCTTTCTTT
TRBV5-4	TRBJ1-1	TRBD1	.	CASSPPRGRVFDTEAFF	TGTGCCAGCAGTCCCCCCAGGGGGCGAGTCTTCGACACTGAAGCTTTCTTT
TRBV6-1	TRBJ2-3	TRBD1	once	CASSVRTGTGTDTQYF	TGTGCCAGCAGTGTCCGTACCGGGACAGGGACAGATACGCAGTATTTT
TRBV7-9	TRBJ2-7	.	few	CASSSGAYEQYF	TGTGCCAGCAGCTCGGGGGCCTACGAGCAGTACTTC
TRBV7-6	TRBJ1-4	.	.	CASSLTEGFNEKLFF	TGTGCCAGCAGCTTAACGGAGGGGTTTAATGAAAAACTGTTTTTT
TRBV5-5	TRBJ2-7	.	.	CASSSTSRYEQYF	TGTGCCAGCAGCTCTACTAGCCGGTACGAGCAGTACTTC
TRBV2	TRBJ1-4	TRBD1	few	CASSPGQGVEKLFF	TGTGCCAGCAGCCCCGGACAGGGGGTTGAAAAACTGTTTTTT
TRBV6-5	TRBJ2-5	TRBD2	.	CASSYTAGGRETQYF	TGTGCCAGCAGTTACACAGCGGGGGGACGAGAGACCCAGTACTTC
TRBV2	TRBJ2-5	TRBD2	.	CASVVGTSGGAQYF	TGTGCCAGCGTGGTAGGGACTAGCGGGGGGGCCCAGTACTTC
TRBV10-3	TRBJ1-6	.	.	CAISEMGGNSPLHF	TGTGCCATCAGTGAGATGGGAGGGAATTCACCCCTCCACTTT
TRBV7-3	TRBJ2-3	.	.	CASSFGGATPSQYF	TGTGCCAGCAGCTTTGGTGGGGCCACGCCGTCGCAGTATTTT
TRBV19	TRBJ2-2	TRBD1	.	CASTSLTGTGVGGELFF	TGTGCCAGTACCTCATTGACCGGGACAGGGGTAGGCGGGGAGCTGTTTTTT
TRBV9	TRBJ2-1	TRBD2	.	CASSVAPGTSGYNEQFF	TGTGCCAGCAGCGTAGCCCCCGGGACTAGCGGTTACAATGAGCAGTTCTTC
TRBV5-8	TRBJ1-5	.	.	CASSLERGNQPQHF	TGTGCCAGCAGCTTGGAACGGGGGAATCAGCCCCAGCATTTT
TRBV30	TRBJ1-2	.	.	CACQGSHNYGYTF	TGTGCCTGCCAAGGGAGCCATAACTATGGCTACACCTTC
TRBV18	TRBJ1-4	.	once	CASSPGREKLFF	TGTGCCAGCTCACCGGGCCGCGAAAAACTGTTTTTT
TRBV2	TRBJ2-6	.	once	CASSVSSGANVLTF	TGTGCCAGCAGTGTGAGCTCTGGGGCCAACGTCCTGACTTTC
TRBV6-4	TRBJ1-1	.	.	CASSETGNTEAFF	TGTGCCAGCAGCGAAACAGGGAACACTGAAGCTTTCTTT
TRBV7-9	TRBJ2-7	TRBD1	.	CASSTGTGQLEQYF	TGTGCCAGCAGCACAGGGACAGGGCAGCTCGAGCAGTACTTC
TRBV7-9	TRBJ2-3	TRBD1	.	CASSFAGGPGQKYF	TGTGCCAGCAGCTTCGCAGGGGGACCGGGACAGAAGTATTTT
TRBV28	TRBJ2-7	TRBD2	.	CASSSIVAGGGEQYF	TGTGCCAGCAGTTCCATAGTAGCGGGGGGTGGCGAGCAGTACTTC
TRBV5-1	TRBJ2-1	TRBD2	.	CASSFLAGEYNEQFF	TGCGCCAGCAGCTTCTTAGCGGGAGAATACAATGAGCAGTTCTTC
TRBV19	TRBJ2-2	.	.	CASSPLLNTGELFF	TGTGCCAGTAGCCCCCTTCTGAACACCGGGGAGCTGTTTTTT
TRBV19	TRBJ2-7	.	.	CASSIDGSFSYEQYF	TGTGCCAGTAGTATAGATGGCAGTTTTTCCTACGAGCAGTACTTC
TRBV27	TRBJ1-2	TRBD1	.	CASSEDRNYGYTF	TGTGCCAGCTCCGAGGACAGGAACTATGGCTACACCTTC
TRBV9	TRBJ2-5	TRBD2	.	CASSVSGGAQYF	TGTGCCAGCAGCGTAAGCGGGGGGGCCCAGTACTTC
TRBV5-1	TRBJ2-3	.	.	CASSTGSSTDTQYF	TGCGCCAGCAGTACAGGTTCTAGCACAGATACGCAGTATTTT
TRBV27	TRBJ1-2	.	.	CASSFGMTGHGYTF	TGTGCCAGCAGTTTTGGGATGACAGGCCATGGCTACACCTTC
TRBV12-5	TRBJ1-5	TRBD1	.	CASGFYIFGQGSNQPQHF	TGTGCTAGTGGTTTCTATATCTTCGGACAGGGAAGCAATCAGCCCCAGCATTTT
TRBV6-1	TRBJ1-1	.	.	CASSETFITEAFF	TGTGCCAGCAGTGAGACATTTATCACTGAAGCTTTCTTT
TRBV29-1	TRBJ2-5	TRBD2	.	CSVERERGEETQYF	TGCAGCGTTGAAAGGGAGCGGGGGGAAGAGACCCAGTACTTC
TRBV4-2	TRBJ2-1	TRBD2	.	CASSQNRGGSSYNEQFF	TGTGCCAGCAGCCAAAACCGGGGGGGCAGCTCCTACAATGAGCAGTTCTTC